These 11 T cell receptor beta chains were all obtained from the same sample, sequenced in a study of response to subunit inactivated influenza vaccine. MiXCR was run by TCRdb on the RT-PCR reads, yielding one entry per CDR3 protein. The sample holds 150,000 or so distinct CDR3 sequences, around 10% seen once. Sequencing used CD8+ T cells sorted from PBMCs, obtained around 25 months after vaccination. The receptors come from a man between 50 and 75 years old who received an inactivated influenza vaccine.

CDR3 amino acids: CASSQTQVYQETQYF. The CDR3 bases are TGTGCCAGCAGCCAGACTCAAGTGTACCAAGAGACCCAGTACTTC. The chain couples TRBV3-1 to TRBJ2-5; no clear D gene. Germline CDR1 and CDR2: LGHDT and YNNKEL (reference sequence). Trimming stripped 3 bases from V and 0 bases from J, with 11 bases between. The CDR3 consists of 15 residues.

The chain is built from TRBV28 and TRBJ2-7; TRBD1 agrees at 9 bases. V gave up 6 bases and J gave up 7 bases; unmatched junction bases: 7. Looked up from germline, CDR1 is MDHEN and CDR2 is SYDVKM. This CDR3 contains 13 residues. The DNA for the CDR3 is TGTGCCAGCAGCCCACAGGGGGCTTGGGAGCAGTACTTC. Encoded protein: CASSPQGAWEQYF.

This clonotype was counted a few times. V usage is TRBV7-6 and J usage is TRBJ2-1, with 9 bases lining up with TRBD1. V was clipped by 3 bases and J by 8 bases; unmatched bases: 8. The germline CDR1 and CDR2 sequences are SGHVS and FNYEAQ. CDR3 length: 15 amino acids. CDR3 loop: CASSFLDRGIDEQFF. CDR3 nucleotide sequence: TGTGCCAGCAGCTTTTTGGACAGGGGAATTGATGAGCAGTTCTTC.

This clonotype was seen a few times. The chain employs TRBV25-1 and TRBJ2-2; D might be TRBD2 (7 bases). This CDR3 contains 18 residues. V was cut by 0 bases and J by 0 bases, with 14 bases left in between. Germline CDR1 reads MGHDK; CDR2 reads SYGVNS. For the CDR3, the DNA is TGTGCCAGCAGTGAATATGATGGGGGGGGCTCGAACACCGGGGAGCTGTTTTTT. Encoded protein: CASSEYDGGGSNTGELFF.

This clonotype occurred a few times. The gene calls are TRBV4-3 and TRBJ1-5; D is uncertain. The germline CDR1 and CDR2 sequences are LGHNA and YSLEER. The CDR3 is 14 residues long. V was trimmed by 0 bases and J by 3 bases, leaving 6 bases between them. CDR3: CASSQDGDNQPQHF. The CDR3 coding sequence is TGCGCCAGCAGCCAAGACGGGGACAATCAGCCCCAGCATTTT.

Here the CDR3 reads CASSPPGLAGVEQFF. In DNA form, the CDR3 reads TGTGCCAGCAGCCCCCCGGGACTAGCGGGAGTTGAGCAGTTCTTC. The gene calls are TRBV7-9 and TRBJ2-1, with TRBD2 identical over 14 bases. V lost 5 bases and J lost 9; bases outside the gene matches: 6. This CDR3 has 15 residues. The V gene's germline CDR1 is SEHNR and CDR2 FQNEAQ (reference sequence).

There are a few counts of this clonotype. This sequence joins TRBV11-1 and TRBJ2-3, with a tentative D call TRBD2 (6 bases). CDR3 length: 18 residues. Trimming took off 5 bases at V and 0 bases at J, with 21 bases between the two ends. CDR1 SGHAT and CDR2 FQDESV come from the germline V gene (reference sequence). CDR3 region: CASSGETSLSGSTDTQYF. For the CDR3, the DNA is TGTGCCAGCAGCGGAGAGACTAGTCTGAGCGGTAGCACAGATACGCAGTATTTT. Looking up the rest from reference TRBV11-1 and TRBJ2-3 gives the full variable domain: EAEVAQSPRYKITEKSQAVAFWCDPISGHATLYWYRQILGQGPELLVQFQDESVVDDSQLPKDRFSAERLKGVDSTLKIQPAELGDSAMYLCASSGETSLSGSTDTQYFGPGTRLTVL.

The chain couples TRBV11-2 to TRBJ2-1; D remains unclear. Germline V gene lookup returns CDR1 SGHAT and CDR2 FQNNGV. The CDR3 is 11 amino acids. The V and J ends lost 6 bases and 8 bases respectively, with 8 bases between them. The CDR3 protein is CASRRFDEQFF. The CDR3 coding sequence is TGTGCCAGCAGAAGGTTCGATGAGCAGTTCTTC.

CDR3 in amino acids: CASSQPLETQYF. In DNA form, the CDR3 reads TGTGCCAGCAGTCAGCCCTTGGAGACCCAGTACTTC. The V gene is TRBV28, the J gene TRBJ2-5; unclear D gene. Per germline, CDR1 MDHEN and CDR2 SYDVKM. The V gene lost 5 bases and the J gene lost 5 bases, with 9 bases spanning the gap. The CDR3 totals 12 residues.

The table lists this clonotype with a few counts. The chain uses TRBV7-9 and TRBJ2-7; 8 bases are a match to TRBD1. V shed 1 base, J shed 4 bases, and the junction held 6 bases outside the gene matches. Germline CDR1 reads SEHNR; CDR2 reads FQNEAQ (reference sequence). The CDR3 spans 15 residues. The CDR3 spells CASSLGGRGPYEQYF. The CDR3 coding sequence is TGTGCCAGCAGCTTAGGTGGCAGGGGGCCATACGAGCAGTACTTC. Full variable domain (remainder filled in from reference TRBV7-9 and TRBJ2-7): DTGVSQNPRHKITKRGQNVTFRCDPISEHNRLYWYRQTLGQGPEFLTYFQNEAQLEKSRLLSDRFSAERPKGSFSTLEIQRTEQGDSAMYLCASSLGGRGPYEQYFGPGTRLTVT.

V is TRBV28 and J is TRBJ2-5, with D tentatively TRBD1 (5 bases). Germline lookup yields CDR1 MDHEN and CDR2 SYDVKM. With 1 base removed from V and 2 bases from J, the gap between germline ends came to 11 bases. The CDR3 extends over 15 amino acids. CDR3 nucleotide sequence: TGTGCCAGCAGTTTATCCAGGGCCCAGCAAGAGACCCAGTACTTC. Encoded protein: CASSLSRAQQETQYF.